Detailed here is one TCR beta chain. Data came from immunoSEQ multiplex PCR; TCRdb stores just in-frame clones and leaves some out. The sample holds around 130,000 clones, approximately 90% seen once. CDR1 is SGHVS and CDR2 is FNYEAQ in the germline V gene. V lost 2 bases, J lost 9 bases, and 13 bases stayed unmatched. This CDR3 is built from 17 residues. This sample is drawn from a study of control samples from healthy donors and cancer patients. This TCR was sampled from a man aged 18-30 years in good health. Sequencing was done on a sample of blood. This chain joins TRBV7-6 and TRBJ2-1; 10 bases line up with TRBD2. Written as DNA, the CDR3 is TGTGCCAGCAGCTTATACCCCCCTAGCGGGAGTGGTGGTGAGCAGTTCTTC. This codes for CASSLYPPSGSGGEQFF.